This TCR beta chain stems from a study of T cell repertoires in cytomegalovirus infection. Whole-study context: Indications came from public TCR beta signatures; they pointed to CMV infection and to a matching HLA type.

TCRdb re-called the reads through MiXCR, storing one row per CDR3 protein. This repertoire shows around 210,000 distinct CDR3 sequences, 6% to 8% found once; its top ten account for around 6.9%. This CDR3 is 15 amino acids long. Germline V CDR1 and CDR2: SGHAT, FQNNGV. The ends were cut back, 2 bases at V and 5 bases at J, with 15 bases in the middle. At least ten counts were recorded for this clonotype. Its specificity is not known. Broader study findings: Dominant in the ex vivo response were TCR beta clonotypes restricted by HLA-C and specific for CMV. The cumulative frequency of public TCR beta families identified carriers of CMV plus the relevant HLA.

This receptor was identified in a human donor in good health (CMV status not recorded). Some clones in this sample may be carry-over from other donors' samples. The sample consisted of PBMCs. The chain employs TRBV11-2 and TRBJ2-5; possibly TRBD2 for D (6 bases). In nucleotides, the CDR3 is TGTGCCAGCAGCTTACGGGACTTAAGTTGGGAGACCCAGTACTTC. This encodes CASSLRDLSWETQYF.